A single sample is the source of the 6 T cell receptor beta chains below, sequenced in a study of blood T cells in healthy people across ages. The second PCR ran about 6 to 12 cycles with a sample-barcoded 5' primer and J-beta primers. In TCRdb, the 5' RACE reads were re-called with MiXCR into one record per CDR3 protein. Counted here are fewer than 900,000 distinct CDR3 sequences, around 45% occurring once; the ten biggest clones make up approximately 32%. Sequencing used blood. Receptor source: a woman in her sixties in good health.

The chain couples TRBV4-3 to TRBJ2-3; tentatively, D is TRBD2 (5 bases). The germline gives CDR1 LGHNA, CDR2 YSLEER. This CDR3 has 14 residues. V was pared by 0 bases and J by 8 bases, with 12 bases between. This chain's CDR3 is CASSQDYIRGTQYF. CDR3 coding DNA: TGCGCCAGCAGCCAAGACTATATACGGGGTACGCAGTATTTT.

This clonotype has more than one count but fewer than ten. The rearrangement joins TRBV16 to TRBJ1-2, with TRBD1 as a possible D gene (5 bases). The V gene lost 4 bases and the J gene lost 0 bases, with 12 bases spanning the gap. Per germline, CDR1 KGHSY and CDR2 FQNENV. CDR3 length: 15 residues. The CDR3 sequence: CASSPGPAPNYGYTF. CDR3 coding DNA: TGTGCCAGCAGCCCGGGACCGGCCCCTAACTATGGCTACACCTTC.

The genes are TRBV10-3 and TRBJ1-2; maybe TRBD1 (5 bases). The CDR3 runs to 15 residues. Germline loops: CDR1 ENHRY, CDR2 SYGVKD. Trimming shortened V by 6 bases and J by 4 bases, and 18 bases separated the two germline ends. In DNA form, the CDR3 reads TGTGCCATCAGCGGGACTGCCGGAGAGGGCTATGGCTACACCTTC. Amino acids: CAISGTAGEGYGYTF.

This clonotype was picked up a small number of times. This rearrangement joins TRBV20-1 to TRBJ2-2; the match to TRBD2 covers 16 bases. CDR1 is DFQATT, CDR2 SNEGSKA, per germline (reference sequence). Trimming took 3 bases from V and 4 from J; bases not matched to a gene: 8. The CDR3 covers 18 residues. The CDR3 region has the DNA TGCAGTGCTAGTGGGGGACTAGCGGGAGGGCCTGTCACCGGGGAGCTGTTTTTT. Its protein product is CSASGGLAGGPVTGELFF.

Comment on this clonotype: The germline gene is not matched at one end of the junction; a read error may be the cause. The rearrangement links TRBV3-1 to TRBJ2-3; possibly TRBD2 for D (5 bases). This CDR3 is 14 amino acids long. The germline CDR1 and CDR2 sequences are LGHDT and YNNKEL (reference sequence). Here the CDR3 DNA reads TGTGCCAGCAGCCAAGGGCCGGGATCAGATACACAGTATTTT. Translated, it gives CASSQGPGSDTQYF.

The V gene is TRBV21-1, the J gene TRBJ2-5; no check of the table's D call, TRBD2, against the DNA was made. TRBV21-1 is a pseudogene locus. The CDR3 has 14 amino acids. CDR3 protein: CASSKTSGNETQYF. The CDR3 DNA reads TGTGCCAGCAGTAAAACTAGCGGGAATGAGACCCAGTACTTC.